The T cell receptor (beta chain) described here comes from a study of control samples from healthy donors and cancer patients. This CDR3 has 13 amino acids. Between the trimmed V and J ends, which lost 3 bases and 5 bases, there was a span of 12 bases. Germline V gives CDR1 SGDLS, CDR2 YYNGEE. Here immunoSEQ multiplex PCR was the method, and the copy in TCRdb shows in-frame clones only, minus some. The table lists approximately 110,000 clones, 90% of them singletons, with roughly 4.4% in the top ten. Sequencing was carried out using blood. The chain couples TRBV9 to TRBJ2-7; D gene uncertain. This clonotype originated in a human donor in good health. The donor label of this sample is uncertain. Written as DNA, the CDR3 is TGTGCCAGCAGCGCCGAGGCTCGGGACGAGCAGTACTTC. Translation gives CASSAEARDEQYF.